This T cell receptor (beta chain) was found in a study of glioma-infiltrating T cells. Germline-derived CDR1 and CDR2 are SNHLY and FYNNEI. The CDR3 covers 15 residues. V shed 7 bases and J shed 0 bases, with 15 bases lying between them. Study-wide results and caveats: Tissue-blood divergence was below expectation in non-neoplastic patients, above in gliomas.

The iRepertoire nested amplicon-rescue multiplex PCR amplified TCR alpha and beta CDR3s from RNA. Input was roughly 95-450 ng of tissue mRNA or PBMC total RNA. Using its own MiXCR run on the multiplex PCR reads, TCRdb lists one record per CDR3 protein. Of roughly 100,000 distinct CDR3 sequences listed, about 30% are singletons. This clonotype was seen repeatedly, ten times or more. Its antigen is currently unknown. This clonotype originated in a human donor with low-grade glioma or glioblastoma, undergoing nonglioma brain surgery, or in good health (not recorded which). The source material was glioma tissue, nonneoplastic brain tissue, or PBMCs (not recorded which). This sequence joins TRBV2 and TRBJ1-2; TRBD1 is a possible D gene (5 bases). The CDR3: CASTGRRGANYGYTF. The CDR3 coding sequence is TGTGCCAGCACGGGTCGGAGGGGAGCTAACTATGGCTACACCTTC.